This paragraph covers one T cell receptor beta chain sequence. The antigen remains unidentified. T cells were sequenced at a targeted depth of 1 in 200,000 to 1 in 1 million. Here immunoSEQ multiplex PCR was the method, and the copy in TCRdb shows in-frame clones only, minus some. The table lists some 19,000 clones, roughly 80% of them singletons. This entry is derived from a study of cytotoxic CD8 clonotypes in ibrutinib-treated CLL. Study-wide background: Sequencing produced an average of about 250,000 productive templates and 94,082 productive rearrangements per sample.

Cryopreserved PBMCs were the source of approximately 2 micrograms of genomic DNA, which went to TCR beta libraries. Points from the study as a whole: Clonality showed a rise at ibrutinib response that reversed toward baseline at progression.

The clonotype originates from a human donor with chronic lymphocytic leukemia. The sequencing here drew on PBMCs, taken before ibrutinib treatment.

For the CDR3, the DNA is TGTGCCTGGACGGCGGACAGGGGATTAGAGCTGTTTTTT. It encodes CAWTADRGLELFF. This sequence joins TRBV30 and TRBJ2-2; TRBD1 agrees at 9 bases. The CDR3 sequence is 13 residues long. Germline V gene data show CDR1 as GTSNPN and CDR2 as SVGIG (reference sequence). With V trimmed by 4 bases and J by 11 bases, 8 bases remained unmatched.